This TCR beta chain was recovered during a study of blood T cells in healthy people across ages. Study-wide points: In older individuals, TCR beta diversity per million T cells was lower, falling roughly linearly with age. Whereas aged donors had fewer naive CD4+ cells, long-lived donors had more of them and higher diversity.

The authors ran a second PCR of roughly 6 to 11 cycles using a sample-barcoded 5' primer and a J-beta primer mix. Each cDNA molecule was tagged by a template-switch adaptor with 12 random nucleotides. TCRdb re-analysed the 5' RACE reads in MiXCR, keeping a single row per CDR3 protein. The sample has over 1,500,000 distinct CDR3 sequences, about 49% seen once. This clonotype was observed a few times. Its specificity is unknown. The CDR3 loop spans 14 amino acids. The J segment lost 8 bases and the V segment lost 5 bases, leaving 7 bases of the junction unmatched. CDR1 is PRHDT and CDR2 is FYEKMQ in the germline V gene (reference sequence).

The receptor was isolated from a woman aged 40 to 50 in good health. This sequence joins TRBV13 and TRBJ1-2; 11 nucleotides agree with TRBD1. The sequencing sample was made of blood. The CDR3 region has the DNA TGTGCCAGCAGCCCAGGGGGACAGGGGGAGGGCTACACCTTC. This codes for CASSPGGQGEGYTF.